The rows below give T cell receptor beta chains drawn from one sample of a study of CD8 T cells in ankylosing spondylitis. TCRdb reprocessed the 5' RACE reads with MiXCR, giving one entry per CDR3 protein. The data contain 130,000 to 150,000 distinct CDR3 sequences, more than 7% of them singletons. Sequencing used synovial fluid, either unsorted or a sorted T cell fraction (not recorded which). The receptors here all came from a male donor with ankylosing spondylitis. The CDR3 runs from the conserved cysteine through the conserved F or W. A D gene is named only where the DNA matches it firmly. The listing skips clone size in some rows; elsewhere it reads once, few, many or a size class.

. . TRBJ1-5 TRBV6-1 CASSSHQRGNQPQHF TGTGCCAGCAGCTCCCATCAACGGGGCAATCAGCCCCAGCATTTT
. many TRBJ2-6 TRBV7-2 CASSLAVVLSSGANVLTF TGTGCCAGCAGCTTAGCGGTCGTCCTAAGCTCTGGGGCCAACGTCCTGACTTTC
. many TRBJ2-3 TRBV5-6 CASSLIEVDTQYF TGTGCCAGCAGCTTGATAGAGGTAGATACGCAGTATTTT
. few TRBJ2-5 TRBV5-6 CASSQQGWGKTQYF TGTGCCAGCAGCCAACAGGGTTGGGGGAAGACCCAGTACTTC
TRBD2 many TRBJ2-7 TRBV20-1 CSARVTSAYEQYF TGCAGTGCTAGGGTCACTAGCGCATACGAGCAGTACTTC
. many TRBJ1-1 TRBV20-1 CSARPTPNTEAFF TGCAGTGCTAGACCCACCCCGAACACTGAAGCTTTCTTT
. many TRBJ1-1 TRBV7-9 CASSLAGEAFF TGTGCCAGCAGCTTGGCCGGAGAAGCTTTCTTT
TRBD2 . TRBJ2-2 TRBV5-1 CASSFPAGMGTGELFF TGCGCCAGCAGCTTTCCAGCGGGAATGGGGACCGGGGAGCTGTTTTTT
TRBD1 many TRBJ1-4 TRBV20-1 CSARAVDRERSNEKLFF TGCAGTGCTAGAGCGGTGGACAGGGAGAGGTCGAATGAAAAACTGTTTTTT
TRBD1 . TRBJ2-1 TRBV3-1 CASSPRGLTPYNEQFF TGTGCCAGCAGCCCCAGGGGGCTCACGCCTTACAATGAGCAGTTCTTC
. many TRBJ1-2 TRBV2 CASRVFKANYGYTF TGTGCCAGCAGGGTGTTCAAGGCTAACTATGGCTACACCTTC
. many TRBJ2-1 TRBV6-5 CASSFSRLSYNEQFF TGTGCCAGCAGTTTTTCCAGGCTCTCCTACAATGAGCAGTTCTTC
. few TRBJ2-7 TRBV6-2/TRBV6-3 CASSFPTEAEQYF TGTGCCAGCAGTTTCCCGACGGAGGCCGAGCAGTACTTC
TRBD1 . TRBJ2-1 TRBV19 CASSIEGQGGDEQFF TGTGCCAGTAGTATAGAGGGACAGGGGGGGGATGAGCAGTTCTTC
. few TRBJ2-5 TRBV7-2 CASSLERGIKETQYF TGTGCCAGCAGCTTAGAACGGGGGATAAAAGAGACCCAGTACTTC
. many TRBJ2-1 TRBV10-3 CAISDSNGSEQFF TGTGCCATCAGTGATAGTAACGGGTCTGAGCAGTTCTTC
. many TRBJ1-1 TRBV6-1 CASSERGNRNTEAFF TGTGCCAGCAGTGAACGGGGGAACCGGAACACTGAAGCTTTCTTT
TRBD2 many TRBJ2-5 TRBV20-1 CSANPTSLETQYF TGCAGTGCTAACCCGACTAGCCTGGAGACCCAGTACTTC
. many TRBJ2-5 TRBV18 CASSPVATGETQYF TGTGCCAGCTCACCGGTGGCGACAGGAGAGACCCAGTACTTC
. many TRBJ2-1 TRBV5-1 CASMGAVRNVRHNEQFF TGCGCCAGCATGGGGGCAGTGAGAAATGTGAGGCACAATGAGCAGTTCTTC
TRBD1 many TRBJ2-7 TRBV18 CASSPQTGLYEQYF TGTGCCAGCTCACCACAGACAGGGTTATACGAGCAGTACTTC
TRBD1 many TRBJ2-1 TRBV5-6 CASSPGTGYGEQFF TGTGCCAGCAGCCCCGGGACAGGTTATGGCGAGCAGTTCTTC
. . TRBJ2-6 TRBV6-6 CASPHGGANVLTF TGTGCCAGCCCCCACGGGGGGGCCAACGTCCTGACTTTC
. few TRBJ2-7 TRBV3-1 CASSPGGPYEQYF TGTGCCAGCAGCCCAGGCGGACCCTACGAGCAGTACTTC
TRBD2 many TRBJ2-1 TRBV7-2 CASSLQWRGTYNEQFF TGTGCCAGCAGCCTCCAATGGCGGGGGACCTACAATGAGCAGTTCTTC
. . TRBJ1-1 TRBV11-1 CASNVQMNTEAFF TGTGCCAGCAACGTACAGATGAACACTGAAGCTTTCTTT
. . TRBJ1-6 TRBV19 CASSKRADSPLHF TGTGCCAGTAGTAAACGTGCGGATTCACCCCTCCACTTT
TRBD2 many TRBJ2-3 TRBV24-1 CATSDIKTSGRPDTQYF TGTGCCACCAGTGACATTAAGACTAGCGGCCGCCCAGATACGCAGTATTTT
TRBD1 few TRBJ1-1 TRBV4-3 CASSLATGGGTEAFF TGCGCCAGCAGCCTAGCGACAGGGGGGGGCACTGAAGCTTTCTTT
. . TRBJ1-2 TRBV6-1 CASLRGWYGYTF TGTGCCAGCCTAAGGGGTTGGTACGGCTACACCTTC
. many TRBJ1-1 TRBV5-4 CASSEDSAEAFF TGTGCCAGCAGCGAGGACAGTGCTGAAGCTTTCTTT
. . TRBJ2-5 TRBV5-1 CASSPTGTVQETQYF TGCGCCAGCAGCCCGACCGGGACTGTACAAGAGACCCAGTACTTC
TRBD2 many TRBJ2-3 TRBV7-9 CASSFGTSGGTDTQYF TGTGCCAGCAGCTTCGGGACTAGCGGGGGCACAGATACGCAGTATTTT
TRBD1 . TRBJ1-4 TRBV5-1 CASSWGQGDEKLFF TGCGCCAGCAGCTGGGGACAGGGGGATGAAAAACTGTTTTTT
. few TRBJ2-1 TRBV15 CATSRGFIGQSNEQFF TGTGCCACCAGCAGAGGGTTCATCGGGCAGTCCAATGAGCAGTTCTTC
. . TRBJ2-3 TRBV5-5 CASSLVRSADTQYF TGTGCCAGCAGCTTGGTGAGGTCGGCAGATACGCAGTATTTT
. . TRBJ2-2 TRBV5-5 CASSLWNTGELFF TGTGCCAGCAGCTTGTGGAACACCGGGGAGCTGTTTTTT
. . TRBJ2-1 TRBV6-2/TRBV6-3 CASSYGGVFNEQFF TGTGCCAGCAGTTACGGAGGGGTTTTCAATGAGCAGTTCTTC
. few TRBJ1-2 TRBV29-1 CSVARGGRANYGYTF TGCAGCGTTGCCCGTGGTGGGAGAGCTAACTATGGCTACACCTTC
. many TRBJ2-2 TRBV20-1 CSARPGNHGELFF TGCAGTGCTAGACCCGGAAACCACGGGGAGCTGTTTTTT
. . TRBJ2-3 TRBV6-2/TRBV6-3 CASSYRDGIDTQYF TGTGCCAGCAGTTACAGGGACGGCATAGATACGCAGTATTTT
TRBD1 few TRBJ2-7 TRBV20-1 CSARDGDRVGQYF TGCAGTGCTAGAGATGGGGACAGGGTCGGGCAGTACTTC
. many TRBJ2-3 TRBV4-1 CASSQGGLTGSGTDTQYF TGCGCCAGCAGCCAAGGGGGTTTAACAGGGTCTGGGACAGATACGCAGTATTTT
. . TRBJ1-3 TRBV12-3/TRBV12-4 CASSRAGTVGNTIYF TGTGCCAGCAGCCGAGCGGGGACGGTAGGAAACACCATATATTTT
. many TRBJ1-1 TRBV7-3 CASSSQGVGTEAFF TGTGCCAGCAGCTCTCAGGGAGTTGGTACTGAAGCTTTCTTT
. many TRBJ2-7 TRBV5-6 CASSFRRGLSYEQYF TGTGCCAGCAGCTTTAGGAGGGGGCTTTCCTACGAGCAGTACTTC
. many TRBJ2-3 TRBV6-1 CASSEGGSSNTQYF TGTGCCAGCAGTGAGGGCGGGTCCTCCAATACGCAGTATTTT
. many TRBJ1-2 TRBV6-1 CASRLGVHGGYTF TGTGCCAGCAGGCTCGGGGTTCATGGTGGCTACACCTTC
. . TRBJ2-7 TRBV6-2/TRBV6-3 CASSYSPGSYEQYF TGTGCCAGCAGTTACTCGCCGGGATCCTACGAGCAGTACTTC
. many TRBJ1-2 TRBV7-2 CASSLYVDYGYTF TGTGCCAGCAGCTTATATGTCGACTATGGCTACACCTTC
TRBD1 many TRBJ2-5 TRBV20-1 CSARVPGGAETQYF TGCAGTGCCAGGGTCCCAGGGGGCGCGGAGACCCAGTACTTC